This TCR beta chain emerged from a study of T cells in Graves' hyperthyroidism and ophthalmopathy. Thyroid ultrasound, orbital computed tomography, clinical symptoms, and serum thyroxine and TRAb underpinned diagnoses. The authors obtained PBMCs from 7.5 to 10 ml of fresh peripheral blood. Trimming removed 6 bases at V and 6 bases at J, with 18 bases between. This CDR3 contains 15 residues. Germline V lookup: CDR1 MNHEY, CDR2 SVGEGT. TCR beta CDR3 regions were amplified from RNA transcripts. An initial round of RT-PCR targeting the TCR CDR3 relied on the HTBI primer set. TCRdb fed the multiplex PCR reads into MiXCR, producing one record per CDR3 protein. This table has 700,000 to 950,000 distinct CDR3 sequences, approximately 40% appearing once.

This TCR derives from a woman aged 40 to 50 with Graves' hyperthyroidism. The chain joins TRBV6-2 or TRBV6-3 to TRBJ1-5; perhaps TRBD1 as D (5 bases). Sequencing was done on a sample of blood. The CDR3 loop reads CASRQTGTPSQPQHF. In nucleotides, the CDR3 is TGTGCCAGCAGACAAACCGGGACTCCAAGTCAGCCCCAGCATTTT.